This is a list of T cell receptor beta chains from one sample in a study of OX40 agonist ivuxolimab in advanced cancers. Profiled with immunoSEQ multiplex PCR; TCRdb holds only in-frame clones, not every one. The sample shows about 79,000 clones, around 82% of them seen only once. Sequences were derived from CD4+ or CD8+ T cells sorted from blood, sampled in a trial of the OX40 agonist ivuxolimab. Receptor source: an adult with an advanced solid tumor such as melanoma, head and neck, liver or kidney cancer. CDR3s include the opening cysteine and the closing phenylalanine or tryptophan. Each record gives: V gene, J gene, D gene, clone size, CDR3 DNA, CDR3 protein. A D gene is named only where the DNA matches it firmly. Clone size is shown for a subset of rows, as once, few, many or a class of expanded clone.

TRBV5-3	TRBJ2-7	-	once	TGTGCCTCCGGGGCGATCTACGAGCAGTACTTC	CASGAIYEQYF
TRBV28	TRBJ2-7	-	-	TGTGCCAGCAGTTTAGCAGCCTACGAGCAGTACTTC	CASSLAAYEQYF
TRBV12-5	TRBJ2-1	-	once	TGTGCTAGTGGTCCCGGCAGGGGGGACTTTAGCTCCTACAATGAGCAGTTCTTC	CASGPGRGDFSSYNEQFF
TRBV11-2	TRBJ2-7	-	-	TGTGCCAGCAGCTTAGGTCAGCCAGGCTCCTACGAGCAGTACTTC	CASSLGQPGSYEQYF
TRBV30	TRBJ2-5	-	-	TGTGCCTGGAGTGGGCGCCGGGACACTCAAGGGGAGACCCAGTACTTC	CAWSGRRDTQGETQYF
TRBV27	TRBJ2-7	-	few	TGTGCCAGCAGTATCGATACAGGGTATTCCGAGCAGTACTTC	CASSIDTGYSEQYF
TRBV9	TRBJ2-7	TRBD2	-	TGTGCCAGCAGCGTAGAAGCGGGAGGTCCGTACTACGAGCAGTACTTC	CASSVEAGGPYYEQYF
TRBV28	TRBJ2-1	TRBD2	-	TGTGCCAGCAGTTTAAGTCCTAGCGGGTTAAGGGATGAGCAGTTCTTC	CASSLSPSGLRDEQFF
TRBV5-1	TRBJ2-5	-	-	TGCGCCAGCAGCCCGACTAGAGAGGAGACCCAGTACTTC	CASSPTREETQYF
TRBV25-1	TRBJ2-1	TRBD1	-	TGTGCCAGCAGTGAATATCCCGGACAGGGCGATGAGCAGTTCTTC	CASSEYPGQGDEQFF
TRBV6-5	TRBJ1-1	-	-	TGTGCCAGCAGTTGGGGGGAGAACACTGAAGCTTTCTTT	CASSWGENTEAFF
TRBV7-2	TRBJ1-4	-	-	TGTGCCAGCAGCTGGGGACGGAGTGAAAAACTGTTTTTT	CASSWGRSEKLFF
TRBV9	TRBJ2-1	TRBD1	-	TGTGCCAGCAGCGCCCCCAAGGACAGGGGCCTCAATGAGCAGTTCTTC	CASSAPKDRGLNEQFF
TRBV4-2	TRBJ2-7	-	-	TGTGCCAGCAGCCAGGGTTCCCCCTACGAGCAGTACTTC	CASSQGSPYEQYF
TRBV5-1	TRBJ1-5	TRBD1	few	TGCGCTCCAGCAGTACAGGGGGCCTCGCAGCCCCAGCATTTT	CAPAVQGASQPQHF
TRBV28	TRBJ1-1	-	-	TGTGCCAGCAGTTTCAGGGCTCACACTGAAGCTTTCTTT	CASSFRAHTEAFF